These T cell receptor beta chains were read from a single sample in a study of cytomegalovirus exposure and HLA in healthy donors. Measured with immunoSEQ multiplex PCR; TCRdb has only the in-frame clones, and not every one. The repertoire holds about 140,000 clones, 80% to 90% seen once, with about 2.8% in the top ten. The sequenced sample was PBMCs. The receptors stem from a man aged 18-30 years in good health and CMV-seronegative. Each CDR3 is given with its conserved first and last residue. A D gene is named only where the DNA matches it firmly. A row's size may be missing; if present it is once, few, many or a size class.

CDR3: CASSQSFYGSLYEQYF
DNA: TGTGCCAGCAGCCAATCCTTTTACGGGAGTCTCTACGAGCAGTACTTC
D: NA
size: NA
V: TRBV14
J: TRBJ2-7

CDR3: CASGGLAGDLYEQYF
DNA: TGTGCCAGCGGGGGACTAGCGGGAGATTTGTACGAGCAGTACTTC
D: TRBD2
size: NA
V: TRBV9
J: TRBJ2-7

CDR3: CASSLTGSTIRDYGYTF
DNA: TGCGCCAGCAGCTTAACAGGCAGTACGATTCGGGACTATGGCTACACCTTC
D: NA
size: NA
V: TRBV5-1
J: TRBJ1-2

CDR3: CASRVGSPKGGEQFF
DNA: TGTGCCAGCAGGGTCGGTAGCCCCAAAGGCGGTGAGCAGTTCTTC
D: NA
size: NA
V: TRBV6-5
J: TRBJ2-1

CDR3: CASSIDGGIPEQFF
DNA: TGTGCCAGTAGTATAGACGGCGGTATTCCAGAGCAGTTCTTC
D: NA
size: NA
V: TRBV19
J: TRBJ2-1

CDR3: CASSYSRGGSEAFF
DNA: TGTGCCAGCAGTTACTCGAGGGGGGGGTCTGAAGCTTTCTTT
D: NA
size: NA
V: TRBV6-6
J: TRBJ1-1

CDR3: CASSPGRVLSGNTIYF
DNA: TGCGCCAGCAGCCCCGGGAGAGTTCTCTCTGGAAACACCATATATTTT
D: NA
size: NA
V: TRBV5-1
J: TRBJ1-3

CDR3: CASSSSSYNEQFF
DNA: TGCGCCAGCAGCTCGAGCTCCTACAATGAGCAGTTCTTC
D: NA
size: once
V: TRBV5-1
J: TRBJ2-1

CDR3: CASSPGEKLFF
DNA: TGTGCCAGCTCTCCCGGTGAAAAACTGTTTTTT
D: NA
size: NA
V: TRBV18
J: TRBJ1-4

CDR3: CATSPGGLAGVRETQYF
DNA: TGTGCCACCAGCCCCGGAGGCCTAGCGGGAGTTCGGGAGACCCAGTACTTC
D: TRBD2
size: NA
V: TRBV15
J: TRBJ2-5

CDR3: CASSYSRGGYGYTF
DNA: TGTGCCAGCAGTTACAGTCGAGGGGGTTATGGCTACACCTTC
D: NA
size: few
V: TRBV6-5
J: TRBJ1-2

CDR3: CASSLLTRRQYEKLFF
DNA: TGTGCCAGCAGCCTCTTGACGAGAAGACAGTATGAAAAACTGTTTTTT
D: NA
size: few
V: TRBV14
J: TRBJ1-4

CDR3: CASSSTTYPGHNYGYTF
DNA: TGTGCCAGCAGCTCAACAACATATCCGGGACACAATTATGGCTACACCTTC
D: NA
size: NA
V: TRBV7-9
J: TRBJ1-2

CDR3: CASGQVYSNQPQHF
DNA: TGTGCCAGCGGCCAGGTATATAGCAATCAGCCCCAGCATTTT
D: NA
size: NA
V: TRBV28
J: TRBJ1-5

CDR3: CASSSKRSSYNSPLHF
DNA: TGTGCCAGCAGTTCAAAGAGAAGCTCCTATAATTCACCCCTCCACTTT
D: NA
size: NA
V: TRBV6-5
J: TRBJ1-6

CDR3: CASSYFGGASMGLFF
DNA: TGTGCCAGCAGTTATTTCGGTGGGGCATCGATGGGGCTGTTTTTT
D: NA
size: NA
V: TRBV6-6
J: TRBJ2-2

CDR3: CASSIGRGSQQPQHF
DNA: TGTGCCAGTAGTATCGGGCGGGGGTCCCAACAGCCCCAGCATTTT
D: NA
size: NA
V: TRBV19
J: TRBJ1-5

CDR3: CASSWGHTGDETQYF
DNA: TGCGCCAGCAGCTGGGGACACACGGGTGACGAGACCCAGTACTTC
D: NA
size: NA
V: TRBV5-1
J: TRBJ2-5

CDR3: CASSIRGAGNFEKLFF
DNA: TGTGCCAGTAGTATACGGGGGGCAGGTAACTTTGAAAAACTGTTTTTT
D: NA
size: NA
V: TRBV19
J: TRBJ1-4

CDR3: CASSPVGQDYGYTF
DNA: TGTGCCAGCTCACCAGTAGGCCAGGATTATGGCTACACCTTC
D: NA
size: once
V: TRBV18
J: TRBJ1-2

CDR3: CASTRDRNEKLFF
DNA: TGTGCCAGTACCCGGGACAGGAATGAAAAACTGTTTTTT
D: TRBD1
size: NA
V: TRBV19
J: TRBJ1-4

CDR3: CASSEDQAAQETQYF
DNA: TGTGCCAGCAGTGAAGATCAGGCAGCTCAAGAGACCCAGTACTTC
D: NA
size: NA
V: TRBV2
J: TRBJ2-5

CDR3: CASSGGWRGGELFF
DNA: TGCGCCAGCAGTGGGGGGTGGAGGGGCGGGGAGCTGTTTTTT
D: NA
size: NA
V: TRBV10-2
J: TRBJ2-2

CDR3: CASRGDRTYNEQFF
DNA: TGTGCCAGCAGGGGGGACAGAACCTACAATGAGCAGTTCTTC
D: TRBD1
size: NA
V: TRBV25-1
J: TRBJ2-1

CDR3: CASSETSYTDTQYF
DNA: TGTGCCAGCAGCGAGACTTCCTACACAGATACGCAGTATTTT
D: NA
size: NA
V: TRBV7-2
J: TRBJ2-3

CDR3: CASSPTGGIYEKLFF
DNA: TGTGCCAGCAGTCCGACAGGGGGCATTTATGAAAAACTGTTTTTT
D: TRBD1
size: NA
V: TRBV6-1
J: TRBJ1-4

CDR3: CASLDGIWNYEQYF
DNA: TGTGCCAGCCTTGACGGGATTTGGAACTACGAGCAGTACTTC
D: NA
size: NA
V: TRBV2
J: TRBJ2-7

CDR3: CASSGGQTVGFGGGYTF
DNA: TGCGCCAGCAGCGGGGGACAGACCGTCGGGTTTGGTGGTGGCTACACCTTC
D: TRBD1
size: NA
V: TRBV5-1
J: TRBJ1-2

CDR3: CASSPQGVNTEAFF
DNA: TGTGCCAGCAGCCCGCAAGGGGTGAACACTGAAGCTTTCTTT
D: NA
size: NA
V: TRBV6-6
J: TRBJ1-1

CDR3: CASSLGAVAGAFF
DNA: TGTGCCAGCAGCTTAGGCGCGGTGGCTGGAGCTTTCTTT
D: NA
size: NA
V: TRBV7-9
J: TRBJ1-1

CDR3: CASSPTGRDQPQHF
DNA: TGTGCCAGCAGCCCGACAGGGCGGGATCAGCCCCAGCATTTT
D: TRBD1
size: few
V: TRBV5-6
J: TRBJ1-5

CDR3: CASSLGAGSQEKLFF
DNA: TGCGCCAGCAGCTTGGGTGCAGGGTCTCAGGAAAAACTGTTTTTT
D: NA
size: NA
V: TRBV5-1
J: TRBJ1-4

CDR3: CASSPPSGNTIYF
DNA: TGTGCCAGCTCACCACCGTCGGGAAACACCATATATTTT
D: NA
size: NA
V: TRBV18
J: TRBJ1-3

CDR3: CASSLTVAILAASTDTQYF
DNA: TGTGCCAGCAGCTTAACCGTCGCGATACTAGCGGCTAGCACAGATACGCAGTATTTT
D: TRBD2
size: NA
V: TRBV7-8
J: TRBJ2-3

CDR3: CASSPSGTFRPEQYF
DNA: TGTGCCAGCAGCCCATCCGGGACTTTCCGACCCGAGCAGTACTTC
D: NA
size: NA
V: TRBV9
J: TRBJ2-7

CDR3: CASSGTGYSNQPQHF
DNA: TGTGCCAGCAGTGGGACAGGTTATAGCAATCAGCCCCAGCATTTT
D: TRBD1
size: NA
V: TRBV2
J: TRBJ1-5

CDR3: CASSFGQGGQPQHF
DNA: TGTGCCAGCAGCTTCGGCCAGGGTGGCCAGCCCCAGCATTTT
D: NA
size: NA
V: TRBV5-6
J: TRBJ1-5

CDR3: CATSRVISRGYQPQHF
DNA: TGTGCCACCAGCAGAGTTATTTCAAGGGGCTATCAGCCCCAGCATTTT
D: NA
size: NA
V: TRBV15
J: TRBJ1-5

CDR3: CASSIPTRHGYTF
DNA: TGTGCCAGTAGTATACCGACACGCCATGGCTACACCTTC
D: NA
size: NA
V: TRBV19
J: TRBJ1-2

CDR3: CASSVGHQNTEAFF
DNA: TGTGCCAGCAGCGTAGGACACCAGAACACTGAAGCTTTCTTT
D: NA
size: once
V: TRBV9
J: TRBJ1-1

CDR3: CASSAVTGAQPQHF
DNA: TGCGCCAGCAGTGCTGTTACAGGGGCTCAGCCCCAGCATTTT
D: TRBD1
size: NA
V: TRBV10-2
J: TRBJ1-5

CDR3: CASSFVGAGETQYF
DNA: TGTGCCAGCAGCTTCGTGGGGGCCGGAGAGACCCAGTACTTC
D: NA
size: NA
V: TRBV7-9
J: TRBJ2-5

CDR3: CASSWDRATLWYF
DNA: TGTGCCAGCAGTTGGGACAGGGCCACCCTGTGGTATTTT
D: TRBD1
size: once
V: TRBV7-2
J: TRBJ2-3

CDR3: CASGLVNGRDYNEQFF
DNA: TGTGCTAGTGGTTTGGTAAATGGGAGGGACTACAATGAGCAGTTCTTC
D: TRBD2
size: NA
V: TRBV12-5
J: TRBJ2-1

CDR3: CASSLSTYEQFF
DNA: TGTGCCAGCAGCTTAAGTACTTATGAGCAGTTCTTC
D: NA
size: once
V: TRBV7-9
J: TRBJ2-1

CDR3: CASSYEGQLSYEQYF
DNA: TGCGCCAGCAGCTACGAAGGACAGCTCTCCTACGAGCAGTACTTC
D: NA
size: NA
V: TRBV5-1
J: TRBJ2-7

CDR3: CASSVRAGTSYEQYF
DNA: TGTGCCAGCAGCGTCAGAGCGGGGACTTCCTACGAGCAGTACTTC
D: TRBD2
size: NA
V: TRBV9
J: TRBJ2-7

CDR3: CSVGVSGADTQYF
DNA: TGCAGCGTTGGGGTAAGCGGGGCAGATACGCAGTATTTT
D: TRBD2
size: NA
V: TRBV29-1
J: TRBJ2-3

CDR3: CASRGDGGYGYTF
DNA: TGTGCCAGTAGGGGTGACGGGGGCTATGGCTACACCTTC
D: NA
size: NA
V: TRBV19
J: TRBJ1-2

CDR3: CASRENGELFF
DNA: TGTGCCAGCAGAGAGAACGGGGAGCTGTTTTTT
D: NA
size: NA
V: TRBV2
J: TRBJ2-2

CDR3: CASSPLDRRSGYTF
DNA: TGTGCCAGCAGCCCCCTAGACAGGCGCAGTGGCTACACCTTC
D: NA
size: few
V: TRBV7-6
J: TRBJ1-2